This entry concerns a single T cell receptor (beta chain). The data were obtained in a study of cytomegalovirus exposure and HLA in healthy donors. The CDR3 has 15 amino acids. Germline-derived CDR1 and CDR2 are MNHEY and SVGAGI. Trimming cost V 2 bases and J 5 bases; bases outside gene matches: 9. PCR primers comprised 60 Vbeta and 13 Jbeta primers. Produced via immunoSEQ multiplex PCR; TCRdb's table is partial and in-frame only. The sample lists roughly 180,000 clones, about 80% occurring once. The J gene is TRBJ2-7, the V gene TRBV6-5; 7 bases match TRBD1. The source is a man younger than 40 in good health and CMV-seropositive. Sequenced input: PBMCs. CDR3 DNA sequence: TGTGCCAGCAGTTACGGACAGGATTCCGGGAACGAGCAGTACTTC. Translation: CASSYGQDSGNEQYF.